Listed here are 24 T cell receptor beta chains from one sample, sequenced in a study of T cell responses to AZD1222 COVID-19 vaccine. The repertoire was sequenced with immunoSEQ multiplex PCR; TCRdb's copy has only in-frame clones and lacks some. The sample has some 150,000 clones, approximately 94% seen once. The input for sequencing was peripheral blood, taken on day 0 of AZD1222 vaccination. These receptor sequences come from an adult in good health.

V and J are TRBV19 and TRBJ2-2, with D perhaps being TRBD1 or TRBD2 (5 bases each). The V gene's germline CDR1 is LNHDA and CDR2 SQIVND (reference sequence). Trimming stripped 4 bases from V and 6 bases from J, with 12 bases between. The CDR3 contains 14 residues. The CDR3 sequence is CASSTPGTAGELFF. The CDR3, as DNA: TGTGCCAGTAGTACTCCAGGGACGGCCGGGGAGCTGTTTTTT.

CDR3 residues: CASTPRGLNTEAFF. Written as DNA, the CDR3 is TGCGCCAGCACCCCAAGAGGGTTGAACACTGAAGCTTTCTTT. The chain couples TRBV5-1 to TRBJ1-1; no clear D. The CDR3 length is 14 residues. Per germline, CDR1 SGHRS and CDR2 YFSETQ. The ends were cut back, 6 bases at V and 0 bases at J, with 12 bases in the middle. Together with reference TRBV5-1 and TRBJ1-1, the CDR3 gives the full variable domain: KAGVTQTPRYLIKTRGQQVTLSCSPISGHRSVSWYQQTPGQGLQFLFEYFSETQRNKGNFPGRFSGRQFSNSRSEMNVSTLELGDSALYLCASTPRGLNTEAFFGQGTRLTVV.

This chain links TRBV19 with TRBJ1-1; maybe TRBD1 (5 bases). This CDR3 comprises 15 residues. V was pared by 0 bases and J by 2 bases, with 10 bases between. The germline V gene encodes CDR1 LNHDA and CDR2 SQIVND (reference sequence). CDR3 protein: CASSIDRDANTEAFF. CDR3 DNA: TGTGCCAGTAGTATAGATAGGGACGCCAACACTGAAGCTTTCTTT.

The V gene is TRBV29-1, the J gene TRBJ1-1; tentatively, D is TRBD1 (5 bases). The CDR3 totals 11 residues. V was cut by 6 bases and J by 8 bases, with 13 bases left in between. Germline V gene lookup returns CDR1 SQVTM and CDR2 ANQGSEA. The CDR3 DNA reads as TGCAGCGTGGACCCGGGACTAGAAGCTTTCTTT. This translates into CSVDPGLEAFF.

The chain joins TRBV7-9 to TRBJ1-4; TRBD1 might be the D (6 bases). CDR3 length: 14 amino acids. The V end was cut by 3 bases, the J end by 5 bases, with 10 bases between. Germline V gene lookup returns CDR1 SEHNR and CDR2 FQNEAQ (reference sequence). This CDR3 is CASSFLRGNEKLFF. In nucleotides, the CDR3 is TGTGCCAGCAGCTTTCTAAGGGGGAATGAAAAACTGTTTTTT.

CDR3 sequence reads: CASSFSGLDGELFF. The CDR3 nucleotides are TGTGCCAGCAGTTTCTCGGGGTTAGACGGGGAGCTGTTTTTT. This chain links TRBV28 with TRBJ2-2, with a weak D call TRBD2 (5 bases). Trimming shortened V by 3 bases and J by 7 bases, and 12 bases separated the two germline ends. Germline CDR1 reads MDHEN; CDR2 reads SYDVKM. The CDR3 covers 14 residues.

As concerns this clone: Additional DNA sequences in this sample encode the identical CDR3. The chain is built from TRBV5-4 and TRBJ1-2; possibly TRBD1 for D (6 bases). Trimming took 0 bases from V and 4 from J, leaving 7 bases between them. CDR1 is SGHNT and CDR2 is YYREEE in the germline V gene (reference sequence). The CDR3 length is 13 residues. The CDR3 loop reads CASSLDRVYGYTF. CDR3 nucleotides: TGTGCCAGCAGCTTGGACAGGGTCTATGGCTACACCTTC. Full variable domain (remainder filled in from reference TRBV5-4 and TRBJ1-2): ETGVTQSPTHLIKTRGQQVTLRCSSQSGHNTVSWYQQALGQGPQFIFQYYREEENGRGNFPPRFSGLQFPNYSSELNVNALELDDSALYLCASSLDRVYGYTFGSGTRLTVV.

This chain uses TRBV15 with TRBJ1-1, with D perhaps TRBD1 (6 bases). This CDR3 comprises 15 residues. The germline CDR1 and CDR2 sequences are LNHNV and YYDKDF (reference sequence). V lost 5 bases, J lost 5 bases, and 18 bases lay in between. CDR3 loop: CATSGSMGAVTEAFF. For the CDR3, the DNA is TGTGCCACCAGCGGGTCAATGGGGGCCGTGACTGAAGCTTTCTTT.

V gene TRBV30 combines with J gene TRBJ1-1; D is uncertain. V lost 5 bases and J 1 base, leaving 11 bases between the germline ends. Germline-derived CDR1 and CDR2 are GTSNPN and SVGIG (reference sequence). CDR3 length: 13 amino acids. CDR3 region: CAWEAGKNTEAFF. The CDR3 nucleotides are TGTGCCTGGGAGGCGGGCAAGAACACTGAAGCTTTCTTT.

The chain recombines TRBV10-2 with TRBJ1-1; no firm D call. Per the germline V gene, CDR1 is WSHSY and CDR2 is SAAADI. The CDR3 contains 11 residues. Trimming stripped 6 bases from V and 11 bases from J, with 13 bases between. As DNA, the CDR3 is TGCGCCAGCAGGCTGGGCCGAATTGCTTTCTTT. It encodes CASRLGRIAFF.

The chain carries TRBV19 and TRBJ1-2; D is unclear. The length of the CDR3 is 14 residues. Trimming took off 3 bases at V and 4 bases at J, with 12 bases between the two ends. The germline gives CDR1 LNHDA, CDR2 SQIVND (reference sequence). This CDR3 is CASSMGSRSYGYTF. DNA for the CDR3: TGTGCCAGTAGTATGGGGAGTCGTTCCTATGGCTACACCTTC.

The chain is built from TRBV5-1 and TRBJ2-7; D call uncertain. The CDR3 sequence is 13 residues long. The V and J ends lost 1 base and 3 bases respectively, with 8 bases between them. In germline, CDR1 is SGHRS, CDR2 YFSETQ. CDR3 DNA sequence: TGCGCCAGCAGCTTGTCGGTGAACTACGAGCAGTACTTC. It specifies CASSLSVNYEQYF.

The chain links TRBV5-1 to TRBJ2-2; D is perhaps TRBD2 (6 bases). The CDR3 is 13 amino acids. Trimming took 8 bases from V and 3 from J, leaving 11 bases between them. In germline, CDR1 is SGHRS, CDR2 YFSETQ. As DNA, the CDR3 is TGCGCCAGTGACCGGGACTACACCGGGGAGCTGTTTTTT. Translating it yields CASDRDYTGELFF. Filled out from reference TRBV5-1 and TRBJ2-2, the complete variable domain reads KAGVTQTPRYLIKTRGQQVTLSCSPISGHRSVSWYQQTPGQGLQFLFEYFSETQRNKGNFPGRFSGRQFSNSRSEMNVSTLELGDSALYLCASDRDYTGELFFGEGSRLTVL.

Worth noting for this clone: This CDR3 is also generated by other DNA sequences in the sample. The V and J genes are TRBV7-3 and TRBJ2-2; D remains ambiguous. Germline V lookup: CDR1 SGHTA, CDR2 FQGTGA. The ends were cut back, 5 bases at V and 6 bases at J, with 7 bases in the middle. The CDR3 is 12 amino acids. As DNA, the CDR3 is TGTGCCAGCAGCCCCGGCCCCGGGGAGCTGTTTTTT. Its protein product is CASSPGPGELFF.

CDR3 sequence (DNA): TGTGCCAGCAGCCAACGCGGGGCAATGAACACTGAAGCTTTCTTT. This sequence encodes CASSQRGAMNTEAFF. This chain joins TRBV3-1 (or the pseudogene TRBV3-2) and TRBJ1-1; D might be TRBD1 (5 bases). CDR3 size: 15 residues. Germline CDR1 and CDR2: LGHDT and YNNKEL (reference sequence). V was cut by 2 bases and J by 0 bases, with 10 bases left in between.

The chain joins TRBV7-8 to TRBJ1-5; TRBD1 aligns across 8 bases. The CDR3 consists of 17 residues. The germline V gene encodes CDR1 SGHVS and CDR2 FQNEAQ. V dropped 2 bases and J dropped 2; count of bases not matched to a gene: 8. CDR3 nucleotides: TGTGCCAGCAGCTTAATTTCAGGGGGCGAGGGCAATCAGCCCCAGCATTTT. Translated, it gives CASSLISGGEGNQPQHF.

The CDR3 loop reads CASSLGQFNTEAFF. CDR3 DNA: TGTGCCAGTAGTCTTGGACAGTTTAACACTGAAGCTTTCTTT. V is TRBV19 and J is TRBJ1-1; a possible D gene is TRBD1 (6 bases). Per germline, CDR1 LNHDA and CDR2 SQIVND (reference sequence). V dropped 5 bases and J dropped 2 bases, with 12 bases sitting between them. This CDR3 region has 14 residues. The full variable domain, rest sourced from reference TRBV19 and TRBJ1-1, is DGGITQSPKYLFRKEGQNVTLSCEQNLNHDAMYWYRQDPGQGLRLIYYSQIVNDFQKGDIAEGYSVSREKKESFPLTVTSAQKNPTAFYLCASSLGQFNTEAFFGQGTRLTVV.

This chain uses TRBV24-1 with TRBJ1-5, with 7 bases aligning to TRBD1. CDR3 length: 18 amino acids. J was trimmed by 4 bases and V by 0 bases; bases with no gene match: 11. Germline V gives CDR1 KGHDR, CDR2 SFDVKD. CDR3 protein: CATSDLWVGTVQNQPQHF. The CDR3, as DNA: TGTGCCACCAGTGATTTGTGGGTCGGGACAGTTCAAAATCAGCCCCAGCATTTT.

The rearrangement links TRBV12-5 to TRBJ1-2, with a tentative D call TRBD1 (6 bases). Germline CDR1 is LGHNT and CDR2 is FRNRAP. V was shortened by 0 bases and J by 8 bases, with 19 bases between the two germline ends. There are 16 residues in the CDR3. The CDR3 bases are TGTGCTAGTGGTTTGGTACTTCCGGGGGCGAATCCAGGCTACACCTTC. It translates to CASGLVLPGANPGYTF.

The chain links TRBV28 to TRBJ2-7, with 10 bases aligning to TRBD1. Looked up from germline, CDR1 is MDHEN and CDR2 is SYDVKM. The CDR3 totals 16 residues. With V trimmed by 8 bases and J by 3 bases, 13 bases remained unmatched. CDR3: CASGSPGQGSGYEQYF. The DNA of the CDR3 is TGTGCCAGCGGCTCGCCGGGACAGGGGTCAGGCTACGAGCAGTACTTC.

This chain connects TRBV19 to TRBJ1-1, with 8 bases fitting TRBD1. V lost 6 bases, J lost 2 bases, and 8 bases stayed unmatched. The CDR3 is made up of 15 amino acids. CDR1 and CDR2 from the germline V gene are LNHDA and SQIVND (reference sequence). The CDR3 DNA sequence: TGTGCCAGTAGATTCCCGACAGGGGCAAACACTGAAGCTTTCTTT. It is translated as CASRFPTGANTEAFF.

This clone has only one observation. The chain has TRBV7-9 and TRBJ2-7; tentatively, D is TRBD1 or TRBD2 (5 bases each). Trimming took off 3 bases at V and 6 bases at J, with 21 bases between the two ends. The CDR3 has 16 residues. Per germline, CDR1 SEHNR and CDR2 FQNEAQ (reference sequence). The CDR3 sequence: CASSFGVSSRVSEQYF. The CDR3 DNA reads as TGTGCCAGCAGCTTCGGGGTTTCTAGCAGGGTCTCCGAGCAGTACTTC.

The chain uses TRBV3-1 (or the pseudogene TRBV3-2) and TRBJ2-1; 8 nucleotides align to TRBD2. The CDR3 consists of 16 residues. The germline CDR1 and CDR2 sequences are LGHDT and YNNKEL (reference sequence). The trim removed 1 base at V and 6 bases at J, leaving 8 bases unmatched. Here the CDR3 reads CASSQARGGQVNEQFF. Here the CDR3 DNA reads TGTGCCAGCAGCCAAGCTCGGGGGGGCCAAGTCAATGAGCAGTTCTTC.

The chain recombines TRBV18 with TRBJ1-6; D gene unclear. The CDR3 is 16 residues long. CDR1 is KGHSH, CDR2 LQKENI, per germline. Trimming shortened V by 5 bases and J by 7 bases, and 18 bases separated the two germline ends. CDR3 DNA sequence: TGTGCCAGCTCATCAAATGATTGGGGTTTGAATTCACCCCTCCACTTT. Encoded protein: CASSSNDWGLNSPLHF.